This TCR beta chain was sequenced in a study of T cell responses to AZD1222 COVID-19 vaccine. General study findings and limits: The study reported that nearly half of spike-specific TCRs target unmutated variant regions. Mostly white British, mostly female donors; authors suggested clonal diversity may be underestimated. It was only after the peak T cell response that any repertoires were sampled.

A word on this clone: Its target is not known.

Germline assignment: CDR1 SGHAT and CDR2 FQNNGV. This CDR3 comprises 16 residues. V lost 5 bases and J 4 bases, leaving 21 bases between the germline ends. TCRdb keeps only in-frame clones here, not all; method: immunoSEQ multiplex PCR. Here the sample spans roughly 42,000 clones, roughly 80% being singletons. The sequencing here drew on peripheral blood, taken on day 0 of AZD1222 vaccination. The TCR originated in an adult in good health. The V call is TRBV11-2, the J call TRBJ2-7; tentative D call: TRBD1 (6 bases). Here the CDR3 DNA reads TGTGCCAGCAGCCGAACCAGGGGTCGAATTCCTTACGAGCAGTACTTC. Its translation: CASSRTRGRIPYEQYF.